These T cell receptor beta chains were read from a single sample in a study of human T cells and chemical hapten exposure. Each CDR3 protein gets one entry after TCRdb re-called the RACE reads with MiXCR. The table has about 60,000 distinct CDR3 sequences, around 11% seen once; the top ten hold roughly 4%. Material: whole blood, obtained in connection with sensitization to the hapten diphenylcyclopropenone (DPC). The receptors originated from a woman in her thirties or forties with alopecia areata. Some clones in this sample may be carry-over from other donors' samples. The CDR3 runs from the conserved cysteine through the conserved F or W. The order of the fields is D gene, clone size, J gene, V gene, CDR3 DNA, CDR3 protein. D genes are given only for firm matches. Where a row states a size, it is once, few, many or the class of an expanded clone; other rows omit it.

>-|many|TRBJ2-3|TRBV19
TGTGCCAGTAGTGATACACCAGGTGGGGCTAGCAGAGATACGCAGTATTTT
CASSDTPGGASRDTQYF
>-|many|TRBJ1-1|TRBV28
TGTGCCAGCAGTTCAAACAGGGATTCAGACTATAACACTGAAGCTTTCTTT
CASSSNRDSDYNTEAFF
>-|many|TRBJ2-1|TRBV7-8
TGTGCCAGCAGCTTGTCGAGGGGGGAGCAGTTCTTC
CASSLSRGEQFF
>TRBD2|many|TRBJ2-5|TRBV3-1
TGTGCCAGCAGCCCCGGGACTAGCGGGGGACTCCAAGAGACCCAGTACTTC
CASSPGTSGGLQETQYF
>-|few|TRBJ1-6|TRBV14
TGTGCCAGCAGCCAAGATATGGGCTCACCCCTCCACTTT
CASSQDMGSPLHF
>-|few|TRBJ2-1|TRBV7-7
TGTGCCAGCAGCCTCTATCGGGAAGGGAATGAGCAGTTCTTC
CASSLYREGNEQFF
>-|many|TRBJ1-4|TRBV6-5
TGTGCCAGCCGCCGACGATCAACTAATGAAAAACTGTTTTTT
CASRRRSTNEKLFF
>TRBD2|-|TRBJ2-1|TRBV7-2
TGTGCCAGCAGCCGCCGACTAGCGGGGGCTTACAATGAGCAGTTCTTC
CASSRRLAGAYNEQFF
>-|many|TRBJ1-2|TRBV2
TGTGCCAGCAGTGAAGGCAGGCGGGGTGGCTACACCTTC
CASSEGRRGGYTF
>TRBD1|few|TRBJ1-1|TRBV6-2/TRBV6-3
TGTGCCAGCAGTTATCATCCCCGGACAGGGAGGAACACTGAAGCTTTCTTT
CASSYHPRTGRNTEAFF
>-|many|TRBJ2-2|TRBV28
TGTGCCAGCAGTTTTGGGCAGGCCGGGGAGCTGTTTTTT
CASSFGQAGELFF
>-|many|TRBJ1-1|TRBV14
TGTGCCAGCAGCCAAGCAGGGAACGCTAGTCCGAACACTGAAGCTTTCTTT
CASSQAGNASPNTEAFF
>-|many|TRBJ2-2|TRBV12-3/TRBV12-4
TGTGCCAGCAGCCTGACGGCGAACACCGGGGAGCTGTTTTTT
CASSLTANTGELFF
>-|few|TRBJ1-3|TRBV27
TGTGCCAGCAGTTTATCGGGCGGAGGTACTGGAAACACCATATATTTT
CASSLSGGGTGNTIYF
>TRBD1|-|TRBJ1-1|TRBV4-3
TGCGCCAGCAGCACCCAGGGGGCGCGGGGGAACACTGAAGCTTTCTTT
CASSTQGARGNTEAFF
>-|-|TRBJ1-2|TRBV7-6
TGTGCCAGCAGCCCGGGGGCGGGGGCTTATGGCTACACCTTC
CASSPGAGAYGYTF
>TRBD1|-|TRBJ2-1|TRBV25-1
TGTGCCAGCTCGCTCGGGACAGGTGCCTGGGGGAACAATGAGCAGTTCTTC
CASSLGTGAWGNNEQFF
>-|-|TRBJ2-1|TRBV30
TGTGCCTGCCCTGGGCCATACAATGAGCAGTTCTTC
CACPGPYNEQFF
>-|many|TRBJ2-7|TRBV4-3
TGCGCCAGCAGCCAAGAATGGGGCAGATCCTACGAGCAGTACTTC
CASSQEWGRSYEQYF
>-|few|TRBJ1-2|TRBV7-9
TGTGCCAGCAGCTTAGCGGTCAGTAACTATGGCTACACCTTC
CASSLAVSNYGYTF
>-|many|TRBJ1-2|TRBV6-1
TGTGCCAGCAGGCTTATTGGGAGGATCTATGGCTACACCTTC
CASRLIGRIYGYTF
>TRBD1|-|TRBJ2-3|TRBV27
TGTGCCAGCAGTCTCGGACAGGGGGTCGGCACAGATACGCAGTATTTT
CASSLGQGVGTDTQYF
>-|many|TRBJ1-1|TRBV5-4
TGTGCCAGCAGCCCGGACCCAAACACTGAAGCTTTCTTT
CASSPDPNTEAFF
>-|-|TRBJ1-4|TRBV3-1
TGTGCCAGCAGCCAAGGTACAGTCTCCAATGAAAAACTGTTTTTT
CASSQGTVSNEKLFF
>-|many|TRBJ2-7|TRBV6-6
TGTGCCAGCAGTTACGGGACAAAAAGCTACGAGCAGTACTTC
CASSYGTKSYEQYF
>TRBD2|many|TRBJ2-5|TRBV20-1
TGCAGTGCTAGTGGACTAGCGGGAGTCAGAGAGACCCAGTACTTC
CSASGLAGVRETQYF
>-|many|TRBJ2-5|TRBV12-5
TGTGCTAGTGTTTTTGCGGGAGAGACCCAGTACTTC
CASVFAGETQYF
>-|many|TRBJ2-3|TRBV7-2
TGTGCCAGCAGCTTGAGACTACTCGCCACAGATACGCAGTATTTT
CASSLRLLATDTQYF
>TRBD2|-|TRBJ2-1|TRBV12-3/TRBV12-4
TGTGCCAGCAGCAGGGGGGCGGGAGGGCCAATCGGCAATGAGCAGTTCTTC
CASSRGAGGPIGNEQFF